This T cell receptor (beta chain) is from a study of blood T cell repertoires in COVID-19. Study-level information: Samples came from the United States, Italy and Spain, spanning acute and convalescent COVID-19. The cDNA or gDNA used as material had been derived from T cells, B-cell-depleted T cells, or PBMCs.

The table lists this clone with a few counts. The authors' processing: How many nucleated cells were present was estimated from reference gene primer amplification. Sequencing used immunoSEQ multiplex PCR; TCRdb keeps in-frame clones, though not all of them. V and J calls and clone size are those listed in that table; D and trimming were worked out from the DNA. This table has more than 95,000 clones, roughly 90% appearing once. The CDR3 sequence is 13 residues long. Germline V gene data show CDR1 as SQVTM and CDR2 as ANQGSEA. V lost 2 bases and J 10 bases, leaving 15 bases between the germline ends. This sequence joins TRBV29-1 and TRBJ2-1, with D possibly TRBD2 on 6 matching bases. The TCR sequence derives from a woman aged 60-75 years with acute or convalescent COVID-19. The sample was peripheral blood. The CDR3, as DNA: TGCAGCGTTGAAACGAGGAGAAGCGGGGAGCAGTTCTTC. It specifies CSVETRRSGEQFF.